The rows below give T cell receptor beta chains drawn from one sample of a study of regulatory T cells in long-lasting Graves disease. TCRdb reanalysed the multiplex PCR reads using MiXCR and keeps one entry per CDR3 protein. The sample holds 350,000 to 450,000 distinct CDR3 sequences, 16% seen once. The same specimen was also included in a second study, on T cells in Graves' hyperthyroidism and ophthalmopathy.

This specimen consisted of peripheral blood mononuclear cells (PBMCs), obtained at new diagnosis, from a patient treated with antithyroid drugs. These receptors all stem from a man aged 35-49 years with Graves disease. Both conserved end residues are part of each CDR3. A D gene is named only where the DNA matches it firmly. Size is stated for part of the rows, as once, few or many counts, or as a class when the clone is expanded.

d_gene	v_gene	j_gene	abundance	CDR3aa	CDR3nt
TRBD2	TRBV20-1	TRBJ2-7	-	CSARGLAGGGDEQYF	TGCAGTGCTAGGGGACTAGCGGGGGGCGGGGACGAGCAGTACTTC
TRBD2	TRBV4-3	TRBJ2-3	-	CASSPLTVAGAPATDTQYF	TGCGCCAGCAGCCCCCTAACGGTAGCGGGCGCCCCTGCCACAGATACGCAGTATTTT
TRBD2	TRBV4-1	TRBJ2-3	few	CASSQRTRGSTDTQYF	TGCGCCAGCAGCCAACGGACTAGGGGATCCACAGATACGCAGTATTTT
TRBD2	TRBV28	TRBJ2-1	many	CASSGHWSRGGHEQFF	TGTGCCAGCAGTGGCCATTGGTCGCGGGGGGGCCATGAGCAGTTCTTC
-	TRBV5-4	TRBJ1-1	-	CASSWGGSSGTEAFF	TGTGCCAGCAGCTGGGGGGGATCCTCAGGAACTGAAGCTTTCTTT
-	TRBV5-1	TRBJ2-2	many	CASSLVLDTGELFF	TGCGCCAGCAGCTTGGTTCTAGACACCGGGGAGCTGTTTTTT
-	TRBV5-1	TRBJ2-1	many	CASSLTAMSSYNEQFF	TGCGCCAGCAGCTTAACAGCAATGTCCAGTTACAATGAGCAGTTCTTC
-	TRBV5-1	TRBJ2-7	many	CASSLGRGTSYEQYF	TGCGCCAGCAGCTTGGGTCGAGGGACGTCCTACGAGCAGTACTTC
-	TRBV2	TRBJ1-1	many	CASSLTQNTEAFF	TGTGCCAGCAGTTTGACACAGAACACTGAAGCTTTCTTT
-	TRBV5-8	TRBJ2-7	many	CASSLGTAGSYEQYF	TGTGCCAGCAGCTTGGGGACGGCTGGCTCCTACGAGCAGTACTTC
-	TRBV11-2	TRBJ2-5	many	CASSPSGAQETQYF	TGTGCCAGCAGCCCCTCCGGGGCCCAAGAGACCCAGTACTTC
-	TRBV18	TRBJ1-2	-	CASSAQVDRGYTF	TGTGCCAGCTCAGCGCAGGTTGACAGGGGCTACACCTTC
-	TRBV24-1	TRBJ1-1	-	CATSRGMNTEAFF	TGTGCCACCAGTCGGGGCATGAACACTGAAGCTTTCTTT
-	TRBV20-1	TRBJ2-2	-	CSARGPTGGELFF	TGCAGTGCTAGAGGACCAACCGGCGGGGAGCTGTTTTTT
-	TRBV14	TRBJ2-1	-	CASSQVGVTMSQFF	TGTGCCAGCAGCCAAGTAGGGGTAACAATGAGTCAGTTCTTC
-	TRBV6-1	TRBJ2-7	many	CASRRDGQSSYEQYF	TGTGCCAGCAGACGGGACGGACAAAGCTCCTACGAGCAGTACTTC
TRBD2	TRBV6-2/TRBV6-3	TRBJ2-7	many	CASNQLAGASYEQYF	TGTGCCAGCAACCAACTAGCGGGGGCTTCCTACGAGCAGTACTTC
TRBD2	TRBV12-3/TRBV12-4	TRBJ2-3	many	CASSFPGGPDTQYF	TGTGCCAGCAGTTTTCCGGGGGGGCCAGATACGCAGTATTTT
-	TRBV12-3/TRBV12-4	TRBJ2-5	many	CASSFSRYQETQYF	TGTGCCAGCAGTTTTTCTCGCTACCAAGAGACCCAGTACTTC
TRBD1	TRBV5-6	TRBJ2-4	-	CASSIAGTGSIQYF	TGTGCCAGCAGCATTGCCGGGACAGGGTCCATTCAGTACTTC
TRBD2	TRBV20-1	TRBJ2-4	many	CSVSGGRWDIQYF	TGCAGTGTTAGCGGGGGGAGGTGGGACATTCAGTACTTC
TRBD1	TRBV7-2	TRBJ1-2	-	CASSHRDRSYGYTF	TGTGCCAGCAGCCACCGGGACAGGTCGTATGGCTACACCTTC
-	TRBV10-3	TRBJ2-2	once	CATESMGTGELFF	TGTGCCACCGAATCAATGGGGACCGGGGAGCTGTTTTTT
-	TRBV6-1	TRBJ1-6	many	CASRGGGYVDSPLHF	TGTGCCAGCAGGGGAGGGGGGTATGTCGATTCACCCCTCCACTTT
-	TRBV24-1	TRBJ1-2	many	CATSDGRNYGYTF	TGTGCCACCAGTGATGGCAGGAACTATGGCTACACCTTC
-	TRBV20-1	TRBJ1-3	-	CSAVLSGNTIYF	TGCAGTGCAGTGCTTTCTGGAAACACCATATATTTT
-	TRBV29-1	TRBJ2-1	few	CSSPPGIPLDEQFF	TGCAGCTCCCCGCCCGGGATTCCGCTCGATGAGCAGTTCTTC
-	TRBV5-6	TRBJ2-7	few	CASREAGSYEQYF	TGTGCCAGCAGGGAAGCAGGGTCCTACGAGCAGTACTTC
TRBD2	TRBV20-1	TRBJ2-3	-	CSSSPFGGGPPDTQYF	TGCAGCTCATCCCCCTTCGGGGGGGGGCCTCCGGATACGCAGTATTTT
-	TRBV5-1	TRBJ2-7	many	CASSLQLSYEQYF	TGCGCCAGCAGCTTACAGCTCTCCTACGAGCAGTACTTC
-	TRBV7-6	TRBJ1-5	-	CASSPHPQDSNQPQHF	TGTGCCAGCAGCCCGCACCCCCAAGATAGCAATCAGCCCCAGCATTTT
-	TRBV7-2	TRBJ2-7	few	CASSVRPNSVNEQYF	TGTGCCAGCAGCGTTAGACCGAACTCCGTGAACGAGCAGTACTTC
-	TRBV10-3	TRBJ1-5	few	CAISERMAGDSNQPQHF	TGTGCCATCAGTGAGAGAATGGCAGGGGATAGCAATCAGCCCCAGCATTTT
-	TRBV7-2	TRBJ2-3	many	CASSPNARRADTQYF	TGTGCCAGCAGCCCGAACGCGCGGCGTGCGGATACGCAGTATTTT
-	TRBV29-1	TRBJ2-7	many	CSVVRVSYEQYF	TGCAGCGTTGTTAGGGTATCCTACGAGCAGTACTTC
TRBD2	TRBV5-1	TRBJ2-3	many	CASTISGVTDTQYF	TGCGCCAGCACCATTAGCGGGGTAACGGATACGCAGTATTTT
-	TRBV29-1	TRBJ2-1	-	CSVREQSSYNEQFF	TGCAGCGTTAGGGAGCAGAGCTCCTACAATGAGCAGTTCTTC
TRBD1	TRBV5-1	TRBJ2-5	once	CASSSGTDKGQETQYF	TGCGCCAGCAGCTCGGGGACAGACAAGGGCCAAGAGACCCAGTACTTC
TRBD1	TRBV12-3/TRBV12-4	TRBJ2-6	few	CASSPGTGRSGANVLTF	TGTGCCAGCAGCCCCGGGACAGGCCGCTCTGGGGCCAACGTCCTGACTTTC
TRBD1	TRBV7-9	TRBJ2-3	many	CASSADRGFTDTQYF	TGTGCCAGCAGCGCGGACAGGGGGTTCACAGATACGCAGTATTTT
-	TRBV6-1	TRBJ1-5	many	CASKIPGQNQPQHF	TGTGCCAGCAAGATTCCGGGACAAAATCAGCCCCAGCATTTT
-	TRBV30	TRBJ2-7	many	CAWGALPYEQYF	TGTGCCTGGGGGGCTCTCCCCTACGAGCAGTACTTC
-	TRBV6-5	TRBJ1-4	many	CASSYDGSATNEKLFF	TGTGCCAGCAGTTACGACGGATCTGCAACTAATGAAAAACTGTTTTTT
-	TRBV20-1	TRBJ2-7	few	CSAVQGFVYEQYF	TGCAGTGCTGTACAGGGTTTTGTGTACGAGCAGTACTTC
TRBD1	TRBV2	TRBJ2-7	many	CASRMTGSVEQYF	TGTGCCAGCAGAATGACAGGGTCCGTCGAGCAGTACTTC